This record looks at one TCR beta chain sequence and its context. The record originates from a study of T cell responses to AZD1222 COVID-19 vaccine. Assay used: immunoSEQ multiplex PCR; TCRdb lists only in-frame clones, some missing. Of roughly 200,000 clones in the sample, 88% were seen once. Germline V gives CDR1 LNHDA, CDR2 SQIVND (reference sequence). The CDR3 totals 20 residues. V trimming: 3 bases; J trimming: 0 bases; junction bases outside the gene matches: 17. The TCR was taken from an adult in good health. This chain connects TRBV19 to TRBJ2-5; 9 bases fit TRBD2. Specimen: peripheral blood, collected on day 0 of AZD1222 vaccination. CDR3 sequence: CASSIGLWAGGPAYQETQYF. The CDR3 DNA reads TGTGCCAGTAGTATCGGTCTCTGGGCGGGGGGGCCGGCGTACCAAGAGACCCAGTACTTC.